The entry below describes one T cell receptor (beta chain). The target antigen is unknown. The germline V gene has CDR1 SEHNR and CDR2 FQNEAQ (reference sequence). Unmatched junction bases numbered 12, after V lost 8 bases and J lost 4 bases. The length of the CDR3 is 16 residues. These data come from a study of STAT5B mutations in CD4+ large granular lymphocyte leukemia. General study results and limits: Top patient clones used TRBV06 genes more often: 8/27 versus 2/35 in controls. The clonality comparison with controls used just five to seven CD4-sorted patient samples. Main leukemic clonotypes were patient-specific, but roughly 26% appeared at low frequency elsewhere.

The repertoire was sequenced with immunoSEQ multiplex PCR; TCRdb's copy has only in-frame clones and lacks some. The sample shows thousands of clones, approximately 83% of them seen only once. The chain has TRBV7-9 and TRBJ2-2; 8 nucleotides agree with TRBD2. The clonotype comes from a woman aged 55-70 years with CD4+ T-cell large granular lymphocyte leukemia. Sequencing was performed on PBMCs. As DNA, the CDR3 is TGTGCCAGCGTCCCCGCGGGGGGCGAGGGCACCGGGGAGCTGTTTTTT. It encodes CASVPAGGEGTGELFF. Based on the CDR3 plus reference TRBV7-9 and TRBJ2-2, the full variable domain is DTGVSQNPRHKITKRGQNVTFRCDPISEHNRLYWYRQTLGQGPEFLTYFQNEAQLEKSRLLSDRFSAERPKGSFSTLEIQRTEQGDSAMYLCASVPAGGEGTGELFFGEGSRLTVL.